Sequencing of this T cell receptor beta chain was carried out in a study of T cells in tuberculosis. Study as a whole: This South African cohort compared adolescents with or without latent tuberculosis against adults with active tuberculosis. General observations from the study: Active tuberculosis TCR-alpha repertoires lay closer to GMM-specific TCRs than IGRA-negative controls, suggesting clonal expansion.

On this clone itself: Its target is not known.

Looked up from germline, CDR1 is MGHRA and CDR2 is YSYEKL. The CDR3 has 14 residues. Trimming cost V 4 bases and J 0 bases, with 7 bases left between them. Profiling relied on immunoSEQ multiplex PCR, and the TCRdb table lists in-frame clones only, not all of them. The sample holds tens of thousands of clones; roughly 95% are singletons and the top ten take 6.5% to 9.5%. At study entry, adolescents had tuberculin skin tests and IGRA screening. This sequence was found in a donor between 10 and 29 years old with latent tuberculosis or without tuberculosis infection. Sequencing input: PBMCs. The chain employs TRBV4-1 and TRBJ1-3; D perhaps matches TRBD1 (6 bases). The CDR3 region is CASSPQGSGNTIYF. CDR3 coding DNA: TGCGCCAGCAGCCCACAGGGCTCTGGAAACACCATATATTTT.